This TCR beta chain emerged from a study of blood T cell repertoires in COVID-19. There are 16 residues in the CDR3. With V trimmed by 5 bases and J by 3 bases, 8 bases remained unmatched. Germline loops: CDR1 LGHNA, CDR2 YSLEER. The method was immunoSEQ multiplex PCR; TCRdb's version includes in-frame clones alone and lacks a portion of them. The sample has 66,000 or so clones; around 80% are singletons. The clonotype originates from a human donor in a cohort sampled during active COVID-19. Sequencing was done on a sample of peripheral blood. V is TRBV4-3 and J is TRBJ2-1, with 9 positions matching TRBD2. CDR3 sequence reads: CASSSLTSGLYNEQFF. The CDR3 DNA follows: TGCGCCAGCAGCTCCCTAACTAGCGGGCTCTACAATGAGCAGTTCTTC.